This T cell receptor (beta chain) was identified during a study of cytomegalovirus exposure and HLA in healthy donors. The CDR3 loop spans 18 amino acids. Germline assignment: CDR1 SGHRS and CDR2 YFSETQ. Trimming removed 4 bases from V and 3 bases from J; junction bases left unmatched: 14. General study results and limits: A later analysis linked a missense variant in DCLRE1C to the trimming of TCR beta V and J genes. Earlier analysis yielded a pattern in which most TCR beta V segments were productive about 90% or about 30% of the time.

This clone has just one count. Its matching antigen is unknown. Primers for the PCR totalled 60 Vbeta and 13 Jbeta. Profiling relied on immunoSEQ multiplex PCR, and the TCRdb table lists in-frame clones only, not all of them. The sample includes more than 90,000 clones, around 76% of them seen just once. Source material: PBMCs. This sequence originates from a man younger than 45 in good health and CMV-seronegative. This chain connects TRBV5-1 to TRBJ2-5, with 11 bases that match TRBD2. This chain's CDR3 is CASSTGPLAGGPEETQYF. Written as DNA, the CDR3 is TGCGCCAGCAGCACGGGACCTTTAGCGGGAGGGCCCGAAGAGACCCAGTACTTC.